This T cell receptor beta chain was identified in a study of blood T cells in healthy people across ages. Together with a sample-barcoded 5' primer, a J-beta primer mix was included in a second PCR lasting about 7 to 11 cycles. TCRdb reprocessed the 5' RACE reads via MiXCR and lists one record per CDR3 protein. The sample contains roughly 1.4 million distinct CDR3 sequences, approximately 59% of which appear only once. The CDR3 consists of 13 residues. The V gene's germline CDR1 is SQVTM and CDR2 ANQGSEA. Note on this clonotype: Compared with germline, one end of the junction differs, possibly owing to a read error.

The sequence was obtained from a man aged 18-30 years in good health. Sequencing was performed on blood. J is TRBJ2-1 and V is TRBV29-1; the D call may be TRBD1 or TRBD2 (5 bases each). The CDR3 reads CSGQRGRHNKQFF. The DNA of the CDR3 is TGCAGCGGTCAACGGGGCAGACACAATAAGCAGTTCTTC.